The 4 T cell receptor beta chains presented below share a single source sample, sequenced in a study of blood T cell repertoires in COVID-19. The method was immunoSEQ multiplex PCR; TCRdb's version includes in-frame clones alone and lacks a portion of them. Among 100,000 or so clones listed, about 85% were seen once. The sequenced sample was peripheral blood. The source of these receptors is a human donor in a cohort sampled during active COVID-19.

The table lists this clone with a count of one. V is TRBV5-1 and J is TRBJ2-7; 9 positions agree with TRBD2. Unmatched junction bases numbered 9, after V lost 2 bases and J lost 6 bases. The CDR3 has 15 residues. The germline V gene has CDR1 SGHRS and CDR2 YFSETQ. CDR3 protein: CASSFVAGGSGEQYF. CDR3 bases: TGCGCCAGCAGCTTCGTTGCGGGAGGGTCTGGCGAGCAGTACTTC.

The V call is TRBV5-8, the J call TRBJ1-5; maybe TRBD1 (5 bases). From germline, CDR1 is SGHTS and CDR2 YDEGEE. Deletions cut 3 bases from V and 2 bases from J, with 15 bases between. This CDR3 is 16 amino acids long. Here the CDR3 DNA reads TGTGCCAGCAGCTCGGGGGATGGGATGGGCAATCAGCCCCAGCATTTT. Amino acids: CASSSGDGMGNQPQHF.

The rearrangement links TRBV10-3 to TRBJ2-7; perhaps TRBD2 as D (5 bases). CDR3 length: 12 residues. V was cut by 3 bases and J by 7 bases, with 10 bases left in between. CDR1 and CDR2 (germline): ENHRY, SYGVKD. CDR3 in DNA: TGTGCCATCAGTGACTGGTCGGGGGAGCAGTACTTC. Residues: CAISDWSGEQYF.

V usage is TRBV27 and J usage is TRBJ2-7; 9 bases fit TRBD1. The germline CDR1 and CDR2 sequences are MNHEY and SMNVEV (reference sequence). The CDR3 has 13 amino acids. The ends lost 7 bases at V and 6 bases at J; junction bases unmatched: 7. DNA for the CDR3: TGTGCCAGCAACCCGGACAGGGGACGCGAGCAGTACTTC. Translated, it gives CASNPDRGREQYF.